This T cell receptor (beta chain) was identified in a study of blood T cells in healthy people across ages. The V gene's germline CDR1 is MDHEN and CDR2 SYDVKM. The CDR3 is 14 amino acids. V was trimmed by 6 bases and J by 0 bases, leaving 11 bases between them. Combining a sample-barcoded 5' primer with a J-beta primer mix, a second PCR ran for 7 to 11 cycles. Each CDR3 protein is one row after TCRdb ran MiXCR on the 5' RACE reads. Here the sample spans 1,100,000 or so distinct CDR3 sequences, more than 35% being singletons. The TCR comes from a woman aged 60 to 75 in good health. The sample was blood. The J gene is TRBJ1-1, the V gene TRBV28; a possible D gene is TRBD1 (5 bases). CDR3 sequence: CASSTGTVNTEAFF. Written as DNA, the CDR3 is TGTGCCAGCAGCACCGGGACGGTGAACACTGAAGCTTTCTTT. The complete variable domain, with remaining parts taken from reference TRBV28 and TRBJ1-1, reads DVKVTQSSRYLVKRTGEKVFLECVQDMDHENMFWYRQDPGLGLRLIYFSYDVKMKEKGDIPEGYSVSREKKERFSLILESASTNQTSMYLCASSTGTVNTEAFFGQGTRLTVV.